Below are 20 T cell receptor beta chains sequenced from a single sample in a study of T cells in localized non-small cell lung cancer. The method was immunoSEQ multiplex PCR; TCRdb's version includes in-frame clones alone and lacks a portion of them. The table has approximately 70,000 clones, about 90% seen once. Sequenced here: peripheral blood, sampled before any cancer treatment. These TCRs come from a male donor at least 60 years old with stage III squamous cell lung carcinoma.

The genes are TRBV6-6 and TRBJ2-7; TRBD2 might be the D (6 bases). Trimming removed 4 bases from V and 1 base from J, with 14 bases in between. Germline assignment: CDR1 MNHNY and CDR2 SVGAGI (reference sequence). This CDR3 contains 15 residues. The CDR3 reads CASSFRRERSYEQYF. The CDR3 DNA follows: TGTGCCAGCAGTTTCCGCCGGGAGCGATCCTACGAGCAGTACTTC.

J is TRBJ1-1 and V is TRBV4-3, with unresolved D. The CDR3 spans 15 residues. CDR1 and CDR2 (germline): LGHNA, YSLEER. Trimming removed 4 bases from V and 3 bases from J, with 15 bases in between. CDR3 amino acids: CASSPTANGDTEAFF. In nucleotides, the CDR3 is TGCGCCAGCAGCCCCACGGCCAATGGGGACACTGAAGCTTTCTTT.

The V gene is TRBV5-6, the J gene TRBJ2-5; no definite D call. Germline lookup yields CDR1 SGHDT and CDR2 YYEEEE. The CDR3 has 13 amino acids. The V end was cut by 4 bases, the J end by 4 bases, with 11 bases between. CDR3 region: CASSRTEAETQYF. The CDR3 nucleotides read TGTGCCAGCAGCCGGACCGAGGCAGAGACCCAGTACTTC. The whole variable domain, filled in from reference TRBV5-6 and TRBJ2-5, reads DAGVTQSPTHLIKTRGQQVTLRCSPKSGHDTVSWYQQALGQGPQFIFQYYEEEERQRGNFPDRFSGHQFPNYSSELNVNALLLGDSALYLCASSRTEAETQYFGPGTRLLVL.

This clone appeared once. The genes are TRBV7-7 and TRBJ2-5; TRBD2 might be the D (5 bases). This CDR3 has 11 residues. The germline gives CDR1 SSHAT, CDR2 FNYEAQ (reference sequence). The CDR3 region is CASSEAETQYF. The CDR3 DNA sequence: TGTGCTAGCTCGGAGGCAGAGACCCAGTACTTC.

The chain is built from TRBV12-5 and TRBJ2-1, with D perhaps TRBD1 (5 bases). CDR1 is LGHNT and CDR2 is FRNRAP in the germline V gene. This CDR3 has 15 amino acids. Trimming cost V 5 bases and J 4 bases, with 15 bases left between them. DNA for the CDR3: TGTGCTAGTGGTCTTGACAGCGCTTCTTACAATGAGCAGTTCTTC. It specifies CASGLDSASYNEQFF.

This clone showed up just once. The chain combines TRBV12-5 with TRBJ1-1; 8 nucleotides align to TRBD1. V trimming: 1 base; J trimming: 1 base; junction bases outside the gene matches: 2. The germline gives CDR1 LGHNT, CDR2 FRNRAP. This CDR3 has 15 residues. The DNA of the CDR3 is TGTGCTAGTGGTTTGGGACAGGGGTGGAACACTGAAGCTTTCTTT. Residues: CASGLGQGWNTEAFF. The full variable domain, in which reference TRBV12-5 and TRBJ1-1 provide the parts outside the CDR3, is DARVTQTPRHKVTEMGQEVTMRCQPILGHNTVFWYRQTMMQGLELLAYFRNRAPLDDSGMPKDRFSAEMPDATLATLKIQPSEPRDSAVYFCASGLGQGWNTEAFFGQGTRLTVV.

The chain employs TRBV7-2 and TRBJ1-3, with a weak D call TRBD1 (6 bases). The CDR3 sequence is 12 residues long. V lost 4 bases and J 7 bases, leaving 8 bases between the germline ends. Germline V gene sequence: CDR1 SGHTA, CDR2 FQGNSA. For the CDR3, the DNA is TGTGCCAGCAGCTCGGACAGTAACACCATATATTTT. This gives the protein CASSSDSNTIYF.

This clone was recorded only once. In DNA, the CDR3 is TGTGCCAGCAGTCCGGACAGGTTTTCCTACGAGCAGTACGTC. Its protein is CASSPDRFSYEQYV. The chain recombines TRBV6-9 with TRBJ2-7, with 7 bases aligning to TRBD1. The germline V gene has CDR1 MNHGY and CDR2 SVAAGI. The V and J ends lost 5 bases and 1 base, in that order; junction bases with no gene match: 5. The CDR3 covers 14 residues.

The V and J genes are TRBV28 and TRBJ1-1; no firm D call. The V gene lost 2 bases and the J gene lost 6 bases, with 7 bases spanning the gap. Germline V gene lookup returns CDR1 MDHEN and CDR2 SYDVKM. The CDR3 is made up of 12 amino acids. CDR3 in DNA: TGTGCCAGCAGTTTAGAGAGGTCTGAAGCTTTCTTT. Translated: CASSLERSEAFF.

CDR3 residues: CASSLGVVQYTF. The CDR3 bases are TGTGCCAGCAGCTTAGGGGTAGTCCAATACACCTTC. The V call is TRBV7-9, the J call TRBJ1-2; D is uncertain. Trimming cost V 1 base and J 11 bases, with 11 bases left between them. The V gene's germline CDR1 is SEHNR and CDR2 FQNEAQ (reference sequence). This CDR3 is 12 amino acids long.

The chain employs TRBV27 and TRBJ1-6, with D uncertain. This CDR3 is built from 12 residues. Trimming removed 3 bases from V and 7 bases from J, with 4 bases in between. The germline V gene has CDR1 MNHEY and CDR2 SMNVEV (reference sequence). The CDR3 here is CASSFPNSPLHF. In DNA form, the CDR3 reads TGTGCCAGCAGTTTCCCCAATTCACCCCTCCACTTT.

This chain uses TRBV11-2 with TRBJ2-7; a weak D match, TRBD2 (5 bases). The CDR3 has 15 amino acids. Germline V lookup: CDR1 SGHAT, CDR2 FQNNGV. V was shortened by 5 bases and J by 2 bases, with 16 bases between the two germline ends. CDR3 sequence (DNA): TGTGCCAGCAGCCAAGACGCGGGTGGCCCCTACGAGCAGTACTTC. This gives the protein CASSQDAGGPYEQYF.

The chain carries TRBV19 and TRBJ1-5; unclear D gene. This CDR3 is 13 amino acids long. V lost 7 bases to trimming and J lost 0 bases, with 7 bases between them. Germline V gene sequence: CDR1 LNHDA, CDR2 SQIVND (reference sequence). CDR3 coding DNA: TGTGCCAGTAATATGGATAGCAATCAGCCCCAGCATTTT. Protein: CASNMDSNQPQHF.

The CDR3: CASSEASGQGRETQYF. The CDR3 DNA reads TGTGCCAGCAGTGAAGCCTCTGGACAGGGAAGGGAGACCCAGTACTTC. The chain joins TRBV6-1 to TRBJ2-5; the match to TRBD1 covers 8 bases. The germline V gene encodes CDR1 MNHNS and CDR2 SASEGT. J lost 5 bases, V lost 0 bases, and 8 bases had no gene match. The CDR3 sequence is 16 residues long.

The chain couples TRBV6-1 to TRBJ2-1; 7 nucleotides agree with TRBD2. With V trimmed by 7 bases and J by 2 bases, 5 bases remained unmatched. Per germline, CDR1 MNHNS and CDR2 SASEGT. The CDR3 contains 14 residues. CDR3 sequence: CASTNAGAYNEQFF. The CDR3 DNA reads TGTGCCAGCACAAACGCGGGGGCCTACAATGAGCAGTTCTTC.

This sequence joins TRBV5-4 and TRBJ2-7, with a tentative D call TRBD1 (5 bases). Trimming cost V 4 bases and J 1 base, with 12 bases left between them. The germline V gene encodes CDR1 SGHNT and CDR2 YYREEE (reference sequence). CDR3 length: 14 amino acids. The chain's CDR3 is CASSTQVLSYEQYF. The CDR3 DNA follows: TGTGCCAGCAGCACACAGGTTTTATCCTACGAGCAGTACTTC.

The chain is built from TRBV11-2 and TRBJ2-5, with a possible D match to TRBD2 (6 bases). Germline-derived CDR1 and CDR2 are SGHAT and FQNNGV. The ends were cut back, 5 bases at V and 7 bases at J, with 11 bases in the middle. This CDR3 spans 12 amino acids. CDR3 in DNA: TGTGCCAGCAGCCCCGGGGGAAGGACCCAGTACTTC. Its translation: CASSPGGRTQYF.

This clone was found a few times. The chain uses TRBV6-1 and TRBJ1-5; D is uncertain. V was trimmed by 8 bases and J by 1 base, leaving 9 bases between them. CDR3 length equals 13 residues. Germline V lookup: CDR1 MNHNS, CDR2 SASEGT. The CDR3 here is CASVLTSNQPQHF. CDR3 bases: TGTGCCAGCGTATTGACGAGCAATCAGCCCCAGCATTTT.

The V and J genes are TRBV9 and TRBJ2-5; 8 bases line up with TRBD1. V was clipped by 0 bases and J by 5 bases; unmatched bases: 6. Germline lookup yields CDR1 SGDLS and CDR2 YYNGEE. This CDR3 has 15 amino acids. The CDR3 here is CASSVAGQGGETQYF. DNA of the CDR3: TGTGCCAGCAGCGTAGCCGGACAGGGTGGGGAGACCCAGTACTTC.

The rearrangement links TRBV4-1 to TRBJ2-3, with a weak D call TRBD2 (6 bases). CDR1 MGHRA and CDR2 YSYEKL come from the germline V gene. Trimming took off 0 bases at V and 0 bases at J, with 13 bases between the two ends. CDR3 length equals 17 residues. CDR3 loop: CASSQDNRGTSTDTQYF. CDR3 nucleotide sequence: TGCGCCAGCAGCCAAGATAACCGGGGGACTAGCACAGATACGCAGTATTTT.